Below, 17 T cell receptor beta chains from the same sample are listed, as sequenced in a study of shared clonotypes between healthy human individuals. The repertoire was sequenced with immunoSEQ multiplex PCR; TCRdb's copy has only in-frame clones and lacks some. Among 1.5 million to 2.5 million clones listed, around 96% were seen once. The naive CD8 population came from CD45RO-negative cells selected for CCR7, without terminally differentiated effector memory CD45RA+ cells. Sequencing was performed on naive CD8+ T cells sorted from blood. The receptors stem from a man aged 18-30 years in good health.

In DNA, the CDR3 is TGCAGCGTTGTTTCCAGCGTATACTACAATGAGCAGTTCTTC. This sequence encodes CSVVSSVYYNEQFF. The chain links TRBV29-1 to TRBJ2-1; no clear D. Per germline, CDR1 SQVTM and CDR2 ANQGSEA. The CDR3 loop spans 14 amino acids. V was cut by 4 bases and J by 3 bases, with 13 bases left in between.

The CDR3 sequence: CASSSSLTGGETQYF. CDR3 nucleotides: TGTGCCAGCAGTTCCTCCCTCACGGGGGGAGAGACCCAGTACTTC. This chain uses TRBV6-5 with TRBJ2-5, with 7 bases aligning to TRBD2. The CDR3 spans 15 residues. Trimming removed 4 bases from V and 4 bases from J; junction bases left unmatched: 9. Germline CDR1 reads MNHEY; CDR2 reads SVGAGI.

In this sample, this clone turned up a few times. Other DNA sequences in this sample translate to the same CDR3. The gene calls are TRBV10-1 and TRBJ1-1; D unresolved. Germline loops: CDR1 WNHNN, CDR2 SYGVQD (reference sequence). The CDR3 is made up of 13 amino acids. V gave up 0 bases and J gave up 5 bases, with 7 bases separating them. The CDR3 is CASSESIGTEAFF. The CDR3 nucleotides are TGCGCCAGCAGTGAGTCGATAGGTACTGAAGCTTTCTTT.

V and J are TRBV27 and TRBJ1-2, with D unclear. CDR1 MNHEY and CDR2 SMNVEV come from the germline V gene (reference sequence). Trimming left V 1 base short and J 1 base short, with 7 bases between. The CDR3 length is 14 residues. DNA of the CDR3: TGTGCCAGCAGTTTATGGCCTCTTAACTATGGCTACACCTTC. The encoded protein is CASSLWPLNYGYTF.

Points on this clone: Other DNA sequences in the same sample also yield this CDR3. The chain couples TRBV19 to TRBJ2-7; TRBD1 is a possible D gene (5 bases). The CDR3 length is 12 residues. Per germline, CDR1 LNHDA and CDR2 SQIVND (reference sequence). The germline V and J ends were trimmed by 6 bases and 3 bases, with 9 bases remaining between them. This CDR3 is CASSPDSYEQYF. The CDR3 DNA reads as TGTGCCAGTAGCCCCGACAGCTACGAGCAGTACTTC.

The chain uses TRBV2 and TRBJ2-2; 12 nucleotides agree with TRBD2. Germline CDR1 is SNHLY and CDR2 is FYNNEI. J lost 5 bases, V lost 9 bases, and 4 bases had no gene match. This CDR3 has 14 amino acids. In DNA form, the CDR3 reads TGTGCCAGGGGACTAGCGGGTCCGACCGGGGAGCTGTTTTTT. Translated, it gives CARGLAGPTGELFF.

CDR3 in DNA: TGTGCCAGCAGCTTATTAGGTGGACTGAGCTCCTACAATGAGCAGTTCTTC. Translating gives CASSLLGGLSSYNEQFF. The gene calls are TRBV7-2 and TRBJ2-1, with a possible D match to TRBD2 (5 bases). Germline V CDR1 and CDR2: SGHTA, FQGNSA. The CDR3 loop spans 17 amino acids. V was pared by 2 bases and J by 0 bases, with 14 bases between.

This clone was observed once. The rearrangement uses TRBV28 and TRBJ2-2; 14 positions agree with TRBD2. V lost 6 bases, J lost 5 bases, and 8 bases stayed unmatched. This CDR3 is built from 17 residues. Germline V gene data show CDR1 as MDHEN and CDR2 as SYDVKM. In DNA, the CDR3 is TGTGCCAGCAGGACTAGCGGGGGGGCTCGGCTTACCGGGGAGCTGTTTTTT. This encodes CASRTSGGARLTGELFF.

This clone was picked up a small number of times. This chain connects TRBV27 to TRBJ1-5, with D possibly being TRBD1 (5 bases). Per germline, CDR1 MNHEY and CDR2 SMNVEV (reference sequence). The CDR3 spans 14 residues. Trimming stripped 4 bases from V and 6 bases from J, with 13 bases between. Here the CDR3 DNA reads TGTGCCAGCAGTTCTGCGGGGCCGACTCAGCCCCAGCATTTT. This sequence encodes CASSSAGPTQPQHF.

The V call is TRBV5-1, the J call TRBJ1-1; D is unresolved. The V gene lost 0 bases and the J gene lost 1 base, with 13 bases spanning the gap. The CDR3 is 16 residues long. CDR1 SGHRS and CDR2 YFSETQ come from the germline V gene. The CDR3 here is CASSLANETENTEAFF. The CDR3 coding sequence is TGCGCCAGCAGCTTGGCCAACGAGACGGAGAACACTGAAGCTTTCTTT.

V usage is TRBV7-6 and J usage is TRBJ1-4; 7 nucleotides agree with TRBD1. CDR1 and CDR2 (germline): SGHVS, FNYEAQ. The CDR3 is made up of 16 amino acids. V shed 4 bases and J 8 bases; nucleotides not matched to a gene: 13. The CDR3 coding sequence is TGTGCCAGCAGCTCCCGCCTCGGGACAGAGGGGGAAAAACTGTTTTTT. This gives the protein CASSSRLGTEGEKLFF.

This sequence joins TRBV10-3 and TRBJ2-3; the D gene is possibly TRBD2 (5 bases). The V gene lost 7 bases and the J gene lost 1 base, with 18 bases spanning the gap. Looked up from germline, CDR1 is ENHRY and CDR2 is SYGVKD. This CDR3 region has 16 residues. The CDR3 reads CAINGIANDRTDTQYF. The CDR3 nucleotides read TGTGCCATCAATGGAATAGCGAACGACCGCACAGATACGCAGTATTTT.

As to this clone: Within the sample, other DNA sequences also encode this same CDR3. The chain links TRBV6-5 to TRBJ2-5; tentative D call: TRBD2 (6 bases). V gave up 2 bases and J gave up 5 bases, with 12 bases separating them. This CDR3 is built from 14 residues. CDR1 and CDR2 (germline): MNHEY, SVGAGI. CDR3 DNA sequence: TGTGCCAGCAGTTACGGCGGCGGGGCGGAGACCCAGTACTTC. It translates to CASSYGGGAETQYF.

A remark on this clone: The same CDR3 can be traced to other DNA sequences in this sample. This chain uses TRBV4-1 with TRBJ1-1; D remains unclear. The length of the CDR3 is 14 residues. V was trimmed by 0 bases and J by 2 bases, leaving 7 bases between them. Germline loops: CDR1 MGHRA, CDR2 YSYEKL. CDR3 sequence reads: CASSQDPENTEAFF. CDR3 nucleotides: TGCGCCAGCAGCCAAGATCCGGAAAACACTGAAGCTTTCTTT.

The chain is built from TRBV5-1 and TRBJ2-3, with TRBD2 as a possible D gene (6 bases). V lost 4 bases and J 0 bases, leaving 15 bases between the germline ends. The CDR3 is 16 residues long. Germline loops: CDR1 SGHRS, CDR2 YFSETQ. The CDR3: CASSPGVLLSTDTQYF. The CDR3 DNA follows: TGCGCCAGCAGCCCGGGGGTCCTACTTAGCACAGATACGCAGTATTTT.

This chain links TRBV28 with TRBJ2-4; 14 nucleotides align to TRBD2. The CDR3 is made up of 17 amino acids. Unmatched junction bases numbered 3, after V lost 1 base and J lost 4 bases. From germline, CDR1 is MDHEN and CDR2 SYDVKM. The CDR3 DNA reads TGTGCCAGCAGTTTATTCGGACTAGCGGGGGGTAAAAACATTCAGTACTTC. This translates into CASSLFGLAGGKNIQYF.

This clone occurred once. The rearrangement links TRBV7-9 to TRBJ2-1, with 8 bases aligning to TRBD2. With V trimmed by 1 base and J by 10 bases, 6 bases remained unmatched. There are 14 residues in the CDR3. Per germline, CDR1 SEHNR and CDR2 FQNEAQ (reference sequence). The CDR3 reads CASSLVVGGREQFF. CDR3 DNA: TGTGCCAGCAGCTTAGTCGTTGGCGGGAGGGAGCAGTTCTTC. Using reference TRBV7-9 and TRBJ2-1 for the parts outside the CDR3, the full variable domain is DTGVSQNPRHKITKRGQNVTFRCDPISEHNRLYWYRQTLGQGPEFLTYFQNEAQLEKSRLLSDRFSAERPKGSFSTLEIQRTEQGDSAMYLCASSLVVGGREQFFGPGTRLTVL.